The 24 T cell receptor beta chains presented below share a single source sample, sequenced in a study of Ad26.COV2.S vaccination and SARS-CoV-2 variants. The data were produced by immunoSEQ multiplex PCR, yet TCRdb's version contains in-frame clones alone and is incomplete. In the table there are a few hundred thousand clones, around 89% of which are singletons. The treatment was: 15 to 20 received Ad26.COV2.S at low or high dose, single or two shots; 5 received placebo; per-sample allocation not given. Sampling took place 63 days after the first vaccine or placebo injection. The sample here was peripheral blood, taken in a trial of Ad26.COV2.S vaccine versus placebo. All receptors derive from a person aged 18-65 years who received the Ad26.COV2.S COVID-19 vaccine or a placebo.

The genes are TRBV12-1 and TRBJ2-7; the table calls TRBD2, which could not be checked here. TRBV12-1 is shown as a pseudogene. This CDR3 contains 17 residues. The CDR3 bases are TGTGCCAGCAGCCCTTGCTATCGGAGACGCACCTCCTACGAGCAGTACTTC. Its translation is CASSPCYRRRTSYEQYF.

The chain has TRBV14 and TRBJ1-6; D is possibly TRBD1 (5 bases). This CDR3 contains 16 residues. Trimming stripped 0 bases from V and 7 bases from J, with 13 bases between. Germline V lookup: CDR1 SGHDN, CDR2 FVKESK. CDR3 nucleotides: TGTGCCAGCAGCCAAGAAGCTGGGGGGTGGAATTCACCCCTCCACTTT. Encoded protein: CASSQEAGGWNSPLHF. The full variable domain, with the rest looked up from reference TRBV14 and TRBJ1-6, is EAGVTQFPSHSVIEKGQTVTLRCDPISGHDNLYWYRRVMGKEIKFLLHFVKESKQDESGMPNNRFLAERTGGTYSTLKVQPAELEDSGVYFCASSQEAGGWNSPLHFGNGTRLTVT.

The chain recombines TRBV28 with TRBJ1-1; 7 bases agree with TRBD1. The CDR3 sequence is 13 residues long. The V gene's germline CDR1 is MDHEN and CDR2 SYDVKM. With 5 bases clipped from V and 11 bases from J, the junction kept 11 bases outside the gene matches. The CDR3 bases are TGTGCCAGCAGTCCCCCCAGGGGGGAGAGGGCTTTCTTT. It codes for CASSPPRGERAFF.

The V call is TRBV10-1, the J call TRBJ1-3; 7 nucleotides align to TRBD1. Germline assignment: CDR1 WNHNN and CDR2 SYGVQD (reference sequence). This CDR3 has 15 residues. Written as DNA, the CDR3 is TGCGCAGACGAAGAAGGGACAGCTATTGGAAACACCATATATTTT. Amino acid sequence: CADEEGTAIGNTIYF.

This chain joins TRBV2 and TRBJ1-4; 9 bases are a match to TRBD1. V was pared by 1 base and J by 7 bases, with 1 base of the junction left unmatched. In germline, CDR1 is SNHLY, CDR2 FYNNEI. The CDR3 runs 14 residues. CDR3 coding DNA: TGTGCCAGCAGTGAAGACAGGGGGCTTGAAAAACTGTTTTTT. Amino acids: CASSEDRGLEKLFF.

This chain connects TRBV7-6 to TRBJ1-2, with 10 bases aligning to TRBD1. Germline V gives CDR1 SGHVS, CDR2 FNYEAQ. The CDR3 consists of 14 residues. J gave up 4 bases and V 5 bases, and 4 bases lay outside the gene matches. CDR3 sequence (DNA): TGTGCCAGCAGCCCGGACAGGGGGGGCTATGGCTACACCTTC. Its translation: CASSPDRGGYGYTF.

The count of this clone is one. This chain uses TRBV5-1 with TRBJ1-3; no firm D call. The germline V gene encodes CDR1 SGHRS and CDR2 YFSETQ. Trimming took off 6 bases at V and 4 bases at J, with 11 bases between the two ends. This CDR3 is 13 amino acids long. The chain's CDR3 is CASTSGLGNTIYF. Here the CDR3 DNA reads TGCGCCAGCACCTCCGGATTGGGAAACACCATATATTTT.

This clone appeared a single time. This rearrangement joins TRBV7-9 to TRBJ2-7, with D unclear. The CDR3 extends over 14 amino acids. The germline V gene has CDR1 SEHNR and CDR2 FQNEAQ (reference sequence). Deletions cut 2 bases from V and 0 bases from J, with 8 bases between. The CDR3 sequence is CASSLHGSSYEQYF. The CDR3 nucleotides read TGTGCCAGCAGCTTACACGGTAGCTCCTACGAGCAGTACTTC.

In DNA form, the CDR3 reads TGCAGCGCCCGGGGGCCGGGACTAGCAACCTCCGGGGAGCTGTTTTTT. It is translated as CSARGPGLATSGELFF. The chain carries TRBV29-1 and TRBJ2-2, with 9 positions matching TRBD2. Germline V gene lookup returns CDR1 SQVTM and CDR2 ANQGSEA. Trimming at V came to 7 bases and at J to 6 bases, leaving 15 bases not matched to a gene. The length of the CDR3 is 16 residues.

This rearrangement joins TRBV28 to TRBJ1-5, with D possibly TRBD1 on 6 matching bases. This CDR3 is 15 amino acids long. Trimming removed 5 bases from V and 4 bases from J, with 15 bases in between. The germline gives CDR1 MDHEN, CDR2 SYDVKM. The CDR3 spells CASSPSGQKNQPQHF. CDR3 coding DNA: TGTGCCAGCAGTCCCTCCGGACAGAAAAATCAGCCCCAGCATTTT. Complete variable domain (other parts from reference TRBV28 and TRBJ1-5): DVKVTQSSRYLVKRTGEKVFLECVQDMDHENMFWYRQDPGLGLRLIYFSYDVKMKEKGDIPEGYSVSREKKERFSLILESASTNQTSMYLCASSPSGQKNQPQHFGDGTRLSIL.

This chain connects TRBV6-5 to TRBJ1-1; 7 bases match TRBD1. The germline CDR1 and CDR2 sequences are MNHEY and SVGAGI. The junction had 4 bases not matched to a gene; V was cut back by 6 bases and J by 0 bases. This CDR3 has 14 amino acids. The CDR3 nucleotides read TGTGCCAGCAGCGACAGGGTTCTGAACACTGAAGCTTTCTTT. Protein sequence: CASSDRVLNTEAFF.

This chain uses TRBV7-3 with TRBJ2-5; 13 bases fit TRBD2. J gave up 3 bases and V 5 bases, and 6 bases lay outside the gene matches. The CDR3 spans 16 residues. Per the germline V gene, CDR1 is SGHTA and CDR2 is FQGTGA. CDR3 nucleotide sequence: TGTGCCAGCAGCCCCTCGGGACTAGCGGGAAAAGAGACCCAGTACTTC. Its protein is CASSPSGLAGKETQYF.

The J gene is TRBJ2-3, the V gene TRBV15, with TRBD2 matching 8 bases. The J segment lost 3 bases and the V segment lost 1 base, leaving 6 bases of the junction unmatched. Germline V gene data show CDR1 as LNHNV and CDR2 as YYDKDF (reference sequence). This CDR3 is 16 amino acids long. The CDR3 reads CATSRGMAGGTDTQYF. CDR3 bases: TGTGCCACCAGCAGAGGGATGGCGGGAGGTACAGATACGCAGTATTTT.

This clone is a singleton in its sample. The V call is TRBV7-2, the J call TRBJ2-7, with 7 positions matching TRBD2. The ends lost 5 bases at V and 1 base at J; junction bases unmatched: 8. The germline CDR1 and CDR2 sequences are SGHTA and FQGNSA. This CDR3 has 15 amino acids. The CDR3 DNA sequence: TGTGCCAGCAGCCTACTTGTGGGGGGGTCCTACGAGCAGTACTTC. This sequence encodes CASSLLVGGSYEQYF. The entire variable domain, with the rest obtained from reference TRBV7-2 and TRBJ2-7, is as follows: GAGVSQSPSNKVTEKGKDVELRCDPISGHTALYWYRQSLGQGLEFLIYFQGNSAPDKSGLPSDRFSAERTGGSVSTLTIQRTQQEDSAVYLCASSLLVGGSYEQYFGPGTRLTVT.

The V call is TRBV28, the J call TRBJ1-5, with D possibly TRBD1 on 6 matching bases. Germline CDR1 is MDHEN and CDR2 is SYDVKM. The CDR3 spans 16 residues. The V end was cut by 10 bases, the J end by 2 bases, with 21 bases between. The CDR3 sequence: CATLRGGAWRNQPQHF. The CDR3 region has the DNA TGTGCCACCCTGAGAGGGGGAGCCTGGCGCAATCAGCCCCAGCATTTT. Variable domain in full (rest from reference TRBV28 and TRBJ1-5): DVKVTQSSRYLVKRTGEKVFLECVQDMDHENMFWYRQDPGLGLRLIYFSYDVKMKEKGDIPEGYSVSREKKERFSLILESASTNQTSMYLCATLRGGAWRNQPQHFGDGTRLSIL.

The chain links TRBV6-1 to TRBJ2-7; 7 bases are shared with TRBD2. The CDR3 length is 14 residues. V gave up 4 bases and J gave up 0 bases; unmatched junction bases: 3. Germline loops: CDR1 MNHNS, CDR2 SASEGT. Here the CDR3 DNA reads TGTGCCAGCAGTGTAGCGGGTCTCTCCTACGAGCAGTACTTC. This translates into CASSVAGLSYEQYF.

This chain connects TRBV25-1 to TRBJ2-1; 10 bases line up with TRBD1. This CDR3 has 15 residues. Germline V gene lookup returns CDR1 MGHDK and CDR2 SYGVNS. The V gene end was trimmed by 8 bases and the J gene end by 7 bases; junction bases not matched to a gene: 11. The CDR3 region has the DNA TGTGCCAGCTTTGGACGGGGACAGGGGCGGAATGAGCAGTTCTTC. This translates into CASFGRGQGRNEQFF.

The rearrangement uses TRBV24-1 and TRBJ2-1; D possibly corresponds to TRBD2 (6 bases). Germline V CDR1 and CDR2: KGHDR, SFDVKD. V was pared by 2 bases and J by 5 bases, with 15 bases between. This CDR3 region has 16 residues. The CDR3 DNA sequence: TGTGCCACCAGTGATTGGGGGGTCGGGCGGAACAATGAGCAGTTCTTC. It translates to CATSDWGVGRNNEQFF.

The chain uses TRBV20-1 and TRBJ2-5; the match to TRBD1 covers 9 bases. Looked up from germline, CDR1 is DFQATT and CDR2 is SNEGSKA (reference sequence). This CDR3 has 11 residues. The CDR3 sequence is CGTGRGETQYF. CDR3 DNA sequence: TGCGGGACAGGGAGAGGAGAGACCCAGTACTTC.

J is TRBJ1-1 and V is TRBV5-6, with D perhaps TRBD1 (6 bases). CDR3 length: 13 residues. Germline lookup yields CDR1 SGHDT and CDR2 YYEEEE. V was shortened by 4 bases and J by 10 bases, with 17 bases between the two germline ends. The CDR3 bases are TGTGCCAGCAGCGGGACGGACAGAGGTGGAGCTTTCTTT. It yields the protein CASSGTDRGGAFF.

The chain combines TRBV10-2 with TRBJ1-5; 8 bases agree with TRBD1. The CDR3 totals 14 residues. The V gene's germline CDR1 is WSHSY and CDR2 SAAADI. Trimming at V came to 2 bases and at J to 7 bases, leaving 4 bases not matched to a gene. CDR3 DNA sequence: TGCGCCAGCAGTGAGGGACAGGGTCGCCAGCCCCAGCATTTT. It is translated as CASSEGQGRQPQHF.

The count of this clone is one. The chain links TRBV2 to TRBJ1-5; D is undetermined. CDR3 length equals 15 residues. Germline V lookup: CDR1 SNHLY, CDR2 FYNNEI. V gave up 3 bases and J gave up 1 base, with 10 bases separating them. CDR3 DNA sequence: TGTGCCAGCAGTGACGGAGTACGGAGCAATCAGCCCCAGCATTTT. This translates into CASSDGVRSNQPQHF.

This chain connects TRBV28 to TRBJ1-4; maybe TRBD1 (5 bases). The CDR3 spans 14 residues. Germline loops: CDR1 MDHEN, CDR2 SYDVKM. V was clipped by 8 bases and J by 7 bases, with 17 bases between them. The CDR3 loop is CASGLAGPSEKLFF. The CDR3 coding sequence is TGTGCCAGCGGTCTCGCAGGGCCCTCTGAAAAACTGTTTTTT.

V is TRBV29-1 and J is TRBJ2-3; D uncertain. CDR3 length: 11 residues. Germline V gives CDR1 SQVTM, CDR2 ANQGSEA. Deletions cut 5 bases from V and 3 bases from J, with 6 bases between. CDR3 sequence: CSVKPTDTQYF. The CDR3 region has the DNA TGCAGCGTTAAACCGACAGATACGCAGTATTTT.